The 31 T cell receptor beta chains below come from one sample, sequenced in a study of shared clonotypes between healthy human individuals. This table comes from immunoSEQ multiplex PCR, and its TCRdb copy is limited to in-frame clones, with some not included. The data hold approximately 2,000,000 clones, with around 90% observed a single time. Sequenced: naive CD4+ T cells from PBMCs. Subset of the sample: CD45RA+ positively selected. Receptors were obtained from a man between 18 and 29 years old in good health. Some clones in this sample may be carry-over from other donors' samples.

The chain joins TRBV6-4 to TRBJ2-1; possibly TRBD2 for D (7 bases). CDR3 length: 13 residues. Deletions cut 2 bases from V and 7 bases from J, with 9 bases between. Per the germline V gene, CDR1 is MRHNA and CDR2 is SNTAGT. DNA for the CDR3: TGTGCCAGCAGTGACGGGAGGGGGAATGAGCAGTTCTTC. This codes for CASSDGRGNEQFF.

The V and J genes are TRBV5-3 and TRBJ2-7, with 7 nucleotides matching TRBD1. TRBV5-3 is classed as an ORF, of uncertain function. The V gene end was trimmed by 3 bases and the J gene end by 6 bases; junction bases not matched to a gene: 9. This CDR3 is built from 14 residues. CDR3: CARSSRDSSREQYF. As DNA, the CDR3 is TGTGCCAGAAGCTCCCGGGACAGCTCCCGCGAGCAGTACTTC.

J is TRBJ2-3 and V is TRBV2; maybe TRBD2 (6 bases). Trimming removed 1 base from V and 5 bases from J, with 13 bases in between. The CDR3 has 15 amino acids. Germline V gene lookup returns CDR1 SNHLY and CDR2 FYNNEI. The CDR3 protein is CASSEDRDSKDTQYF. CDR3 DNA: TGTGCCAGCAGTGAAGATCGGGACTCAAAAGATACGCAGTATTTT.

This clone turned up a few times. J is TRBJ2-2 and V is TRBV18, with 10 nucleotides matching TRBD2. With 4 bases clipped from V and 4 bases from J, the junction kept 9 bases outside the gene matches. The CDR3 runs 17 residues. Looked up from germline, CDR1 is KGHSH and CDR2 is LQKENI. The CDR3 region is CASSRVLAGVGTGELFF. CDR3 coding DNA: TGTGCCAGCTCACGTGTTCTAGCGGGAGTCGGCACCGGGGAGCTGTTTTTT.

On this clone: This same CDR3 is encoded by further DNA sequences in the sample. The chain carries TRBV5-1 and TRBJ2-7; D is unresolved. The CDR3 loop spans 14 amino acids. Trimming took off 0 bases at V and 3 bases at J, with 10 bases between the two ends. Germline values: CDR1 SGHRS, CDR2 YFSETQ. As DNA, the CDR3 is TGCGCCAGCAGCTTGGTTGTGGGAATCTACGAGCAGTACTTC. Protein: CASSLVVGIYEQYF.

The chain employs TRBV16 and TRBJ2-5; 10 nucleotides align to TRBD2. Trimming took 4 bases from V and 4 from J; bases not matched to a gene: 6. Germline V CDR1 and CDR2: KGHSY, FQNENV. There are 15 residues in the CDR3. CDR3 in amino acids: CASSRVRLAGETQYF. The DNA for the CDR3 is TGTGCCAGCAGCCGGGTTAGACTAGCGGGAGAGACCCAGTACTTC.

The CDR3 loop reads CASSIDHRGANYGYTF. DNA of the CDR3: TGTGCCAGTAGTATAGATCATCGGGGGGCGAACTATGGCTACACCTTC. The chain carries TRBV19 and TRBJ1-2, with a weak D call TRBD1 (6 bases). V was trimmed by 0 bases and J by 2 bases, leaving 13 bases between them. Germline values: CDR1 LNHDA, CDR2 SQIVND (reference sequence). The CDR3 is 16 residues long.

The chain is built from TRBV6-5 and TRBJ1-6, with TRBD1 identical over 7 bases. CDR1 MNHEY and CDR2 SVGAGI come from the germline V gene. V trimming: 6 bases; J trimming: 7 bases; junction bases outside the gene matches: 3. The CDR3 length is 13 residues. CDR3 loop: CASRDRLNSPLHF. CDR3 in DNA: TGTGCCAGCAGGGACAGGCTAAATTCACCCCTCCACTTT.

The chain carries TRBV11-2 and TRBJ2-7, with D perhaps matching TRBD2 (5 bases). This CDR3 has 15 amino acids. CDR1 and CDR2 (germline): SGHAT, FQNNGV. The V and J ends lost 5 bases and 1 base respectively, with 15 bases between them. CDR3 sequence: CASSPVLTGSYEQYF. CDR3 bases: TGTGCCAGCAGCCCGGTCCTGACGGGGTCCTACGAGCAGTACTTC.

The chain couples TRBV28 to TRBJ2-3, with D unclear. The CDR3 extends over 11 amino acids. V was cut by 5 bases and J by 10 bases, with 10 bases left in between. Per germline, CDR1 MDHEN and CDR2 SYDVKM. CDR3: CASSLSSAQYF. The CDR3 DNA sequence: TGTGCCAGCAGTCTTTCGTCGGCGCAGTATTTT.

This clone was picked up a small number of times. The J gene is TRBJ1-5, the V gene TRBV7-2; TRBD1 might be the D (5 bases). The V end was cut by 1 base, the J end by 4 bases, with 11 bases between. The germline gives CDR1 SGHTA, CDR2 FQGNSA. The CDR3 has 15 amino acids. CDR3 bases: TGTGCCAGCAGCTTAGAGTCTGGGGGGAATCAGCCCCAGCATTTT. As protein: CASSLESGGNQPQHF.

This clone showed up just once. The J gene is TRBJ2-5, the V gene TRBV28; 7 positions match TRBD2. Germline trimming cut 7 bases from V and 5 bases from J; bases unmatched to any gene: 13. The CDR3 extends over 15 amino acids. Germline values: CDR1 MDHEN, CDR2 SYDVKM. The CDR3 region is CASTGSSGSRETQYF. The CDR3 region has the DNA TGTGCCAGCACAGGGTCTAGCGGCTCTCGTGAGACCCAGTACTTC. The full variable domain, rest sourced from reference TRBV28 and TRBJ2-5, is DVKVTQSSRYLVKRTGEKVFLECVQDMDHENMFWYRQDPGLGLRLIYFSYDVKMKEKGDIPEGYSVSREKKERFSLILESASTNQTSMYLCASTGSSGSRETQYFGPGTRLLVL.

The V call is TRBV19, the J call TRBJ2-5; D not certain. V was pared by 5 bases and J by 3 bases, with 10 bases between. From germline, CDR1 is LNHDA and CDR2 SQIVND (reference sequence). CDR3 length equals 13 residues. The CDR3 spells CASSRSPKETQYF. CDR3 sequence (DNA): TGTGCCAGTAGTCGTTCCCCAAAAGAGACCCAGTACTTC.

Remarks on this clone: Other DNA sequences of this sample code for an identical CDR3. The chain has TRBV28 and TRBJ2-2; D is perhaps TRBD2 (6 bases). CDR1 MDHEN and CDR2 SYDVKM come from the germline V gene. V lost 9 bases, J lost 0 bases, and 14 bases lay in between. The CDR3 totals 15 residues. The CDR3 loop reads CASRRGGANTGELFF. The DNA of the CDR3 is TGTGCCAGTCGGCGAGGAGGGGCGAACACCGGGGAGCTGTTTTTT.

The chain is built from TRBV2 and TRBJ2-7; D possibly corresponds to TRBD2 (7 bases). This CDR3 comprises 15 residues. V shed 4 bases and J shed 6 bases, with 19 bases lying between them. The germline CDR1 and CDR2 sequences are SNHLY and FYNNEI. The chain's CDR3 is CASSVWGGQRSEQYF. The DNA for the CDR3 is TGTGCCAGCAGTGTCTGGGGGGGGCAGAGGTCCGAGCAGTACTTC.

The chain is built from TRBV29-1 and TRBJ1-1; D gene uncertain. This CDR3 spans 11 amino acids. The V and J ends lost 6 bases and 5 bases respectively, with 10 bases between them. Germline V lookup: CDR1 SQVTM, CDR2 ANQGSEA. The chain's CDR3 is CSVKTQTEAFF. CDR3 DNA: TGCAGCGTGAAAACGCAGACTGAAGCTTTCTTT.

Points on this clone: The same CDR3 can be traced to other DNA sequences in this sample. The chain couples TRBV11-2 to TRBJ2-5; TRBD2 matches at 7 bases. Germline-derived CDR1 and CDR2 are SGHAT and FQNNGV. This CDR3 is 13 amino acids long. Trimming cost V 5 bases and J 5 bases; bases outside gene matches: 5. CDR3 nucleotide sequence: TGTGCCAGCAGCCCCGGGGGGAGGGAGACCCAGTACTTC. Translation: CASSPGGRETQYF.

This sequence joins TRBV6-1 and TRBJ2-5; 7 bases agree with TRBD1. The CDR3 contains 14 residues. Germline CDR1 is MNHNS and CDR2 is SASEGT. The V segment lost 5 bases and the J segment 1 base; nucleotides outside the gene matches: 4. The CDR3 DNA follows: TGTGCCAGCAGTCGGGACAGACCCCAAGAGACCCAGTACTTC. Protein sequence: CASSRDRPQETQYF.

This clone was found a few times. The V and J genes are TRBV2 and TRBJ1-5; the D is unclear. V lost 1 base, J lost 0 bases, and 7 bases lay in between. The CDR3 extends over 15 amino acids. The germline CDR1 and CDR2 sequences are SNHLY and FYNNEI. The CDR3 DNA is TGTGCCAGCAGTGAAGACGTGCATAGCAATCAGCCCCAGCATTTT. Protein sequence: CASSEDVHSNQPQHF.

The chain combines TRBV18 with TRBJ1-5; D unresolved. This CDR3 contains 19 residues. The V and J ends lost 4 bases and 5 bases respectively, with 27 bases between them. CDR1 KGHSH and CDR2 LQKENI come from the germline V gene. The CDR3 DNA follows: TGTGCCAGCTCACGAACGGGGTCAAAACAGACGACTGGGGATCAGCCCCAGCATTTT. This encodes CASSRTGSKQTTGDQPQHF.

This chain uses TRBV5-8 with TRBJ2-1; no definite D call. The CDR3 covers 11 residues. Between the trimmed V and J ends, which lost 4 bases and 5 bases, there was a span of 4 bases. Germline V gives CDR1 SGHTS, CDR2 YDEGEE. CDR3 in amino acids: CASSLDNEQFF. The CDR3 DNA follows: TGTGCCAGCAGCCTAGACAATGAGCAGTTCTTC.

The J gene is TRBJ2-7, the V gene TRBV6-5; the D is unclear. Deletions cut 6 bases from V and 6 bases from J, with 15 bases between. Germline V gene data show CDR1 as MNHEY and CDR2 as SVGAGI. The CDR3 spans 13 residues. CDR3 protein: CASRTIGSGEQYF. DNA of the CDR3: TGTGCCAGCAGAACGATAGGTTCGGGCGAGCAGTACTTC.

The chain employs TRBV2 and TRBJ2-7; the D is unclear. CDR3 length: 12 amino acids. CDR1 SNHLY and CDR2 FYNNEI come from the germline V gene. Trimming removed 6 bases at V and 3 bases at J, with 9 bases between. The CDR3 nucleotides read TGTGCCAGCAGAAGCGATGACTACGAGCAGTACTTC. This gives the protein CASRSDDYEQYF.

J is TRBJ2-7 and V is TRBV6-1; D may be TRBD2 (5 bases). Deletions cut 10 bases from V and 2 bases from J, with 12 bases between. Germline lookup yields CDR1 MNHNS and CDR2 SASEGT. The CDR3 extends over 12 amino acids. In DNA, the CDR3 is TGTGCCACAACTGGGAGCCCCTACGAGCAGTACTTC. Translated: CATTGSPYEQYF.

The CDR3 DNA reads as TGTGCCAGCAGCTTATTAGGGGACGAGCAGTACTTC. Translating gives CASSLLGDEQYF. This sequence joins TRBV7-2 and TRBJ2-7; TRBD1 is a possible D gene (5 bases). CDR3 length: 12 residues. V was shortened by 2 bases and J by 5 bases, with 7 bases between the two germline ends. Germline V gene lookup returns CDR1 SGHTA and CDR2 FQGNSA. Complete variable domain (other parts from reference TRBV7-2 and TRBJ2-7): GAGVSQSPSNKVTEKGKDVELRCDPISGHTALYWYRQSLGQGLEFLIYFQGNSAPDKSGLPSDRFSAERTGGSVSTLTIQRTQQEDSAVYLCASSLLGDEQYFGPGTRLTVT.

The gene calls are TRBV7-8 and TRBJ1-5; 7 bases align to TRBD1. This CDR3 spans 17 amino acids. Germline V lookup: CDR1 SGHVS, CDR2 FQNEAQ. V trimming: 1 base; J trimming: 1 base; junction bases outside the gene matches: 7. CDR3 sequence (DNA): TGTGCCAGCAGCTTAGATGCGCACAGGGGAAGCAATCAGCCCCAGCATTTT. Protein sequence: CASSLDAHRGSNQPQHF.

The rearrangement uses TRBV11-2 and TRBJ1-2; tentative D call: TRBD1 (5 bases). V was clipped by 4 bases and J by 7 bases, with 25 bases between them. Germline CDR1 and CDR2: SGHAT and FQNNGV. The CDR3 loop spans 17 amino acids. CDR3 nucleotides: TGTGCCAGCAGCTCAGGGAGGTTCGGCGGGCCCACCTCTGGCTACACCTTC. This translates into CASSSGRFGGPTSGYTF.

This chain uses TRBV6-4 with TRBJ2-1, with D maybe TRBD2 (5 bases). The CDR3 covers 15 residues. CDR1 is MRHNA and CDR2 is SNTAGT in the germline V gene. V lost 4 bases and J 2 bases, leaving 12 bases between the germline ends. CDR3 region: CASSVERVAYNEQFF. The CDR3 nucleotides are TGTGCCAGCAGTGTTGAGAGGGTAGCCTACAATGAGCAGTTCTTC.

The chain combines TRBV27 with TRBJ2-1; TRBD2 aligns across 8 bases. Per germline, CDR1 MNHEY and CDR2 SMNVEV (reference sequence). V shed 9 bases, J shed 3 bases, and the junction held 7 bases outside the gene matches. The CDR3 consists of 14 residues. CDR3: CASSLAALYNEQFF. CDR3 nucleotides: TGTGCCAGTTCACTAGCGGCTCTCTACAATGAGCAGTTCTTC.

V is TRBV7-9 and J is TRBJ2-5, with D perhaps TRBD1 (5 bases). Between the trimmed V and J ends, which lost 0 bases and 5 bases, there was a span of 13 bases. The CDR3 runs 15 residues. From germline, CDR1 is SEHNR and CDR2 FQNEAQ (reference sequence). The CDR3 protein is CASSLASGAGETQYF. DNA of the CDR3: TGTGCCAGCAGCTTAGCGTCTGGGGCTGGGGAGACCCAGTACTTC.

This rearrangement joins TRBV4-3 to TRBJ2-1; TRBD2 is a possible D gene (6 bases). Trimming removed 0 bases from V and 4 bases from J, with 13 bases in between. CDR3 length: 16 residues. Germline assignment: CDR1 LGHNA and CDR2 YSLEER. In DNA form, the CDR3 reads TGCGCCAGCAGCCAAGATCGGAGGGCCCTTTACAATGAGCAGTTCTTC. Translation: CASSQDRRALYNEQFF.